This T cell receptor beta chain was sequenced for a study of blood T cell repertoires in COVID-19. Those enrolled, adults aged about 18 to 95 years, came from 24 US areas. Clinical histories supplied by participants themselves formed the basis of cohort assignment. Cohort 3 recovered donors had two negative PCRs, clearance, or symptom resolution. Looked up from germline, CDR1 is LNHDA and CDR2 is SQIVND (reference sequence). The CDR3 is 14 residues long. The V and J ends lost 4 bases and 5 bases respectively, with 14 bases between them. Original handling: Reference gene primers were amplified, and this amplification served to estimate nucleated cell counts. The table came from immunoSEQ multiplex PCR; TCRdb's copy has only in-frame clones and leaves some out. That table furnishes V, J and clone size, whereas the DNA furnished D and trimming. The sample records about 210,000 clones, roughly four fifths being singletons.

The sequence was collected from a man in his forties who had recovered from COVID-19. The chain carries TRBV19 and TRBJ1-1; no reliable D call. Sequencing was performed on PBMCs or T cells enriched from blood (not recorded which). CDR3 nucleotides: TGTGCCAGTAGTAATTCGGACTGGGCAACTGAAGCTTTCTTT. It codes for CASSNSDWATEAFF.